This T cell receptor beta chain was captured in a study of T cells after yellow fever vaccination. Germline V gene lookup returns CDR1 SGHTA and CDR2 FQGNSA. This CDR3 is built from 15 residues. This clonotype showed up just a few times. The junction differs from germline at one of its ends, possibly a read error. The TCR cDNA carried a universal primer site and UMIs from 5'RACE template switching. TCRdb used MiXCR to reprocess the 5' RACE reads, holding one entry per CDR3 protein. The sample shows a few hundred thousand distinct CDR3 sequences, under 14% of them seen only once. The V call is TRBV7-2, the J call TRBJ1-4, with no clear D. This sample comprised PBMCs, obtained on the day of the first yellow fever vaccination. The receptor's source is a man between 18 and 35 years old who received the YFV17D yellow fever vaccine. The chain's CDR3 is CASRLGYLTNEKLFF. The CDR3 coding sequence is TGTGCCAGCAGATTAGGGTACTTAACTAATGAAAAACTGTTTTTT.